Presented here are 7 T cell receptor beta chains from one specimen sequenced in a study of blood T cell repertoires in COVID-19. Sequenced by immunoSEQ multiplex PCR; TCRdb stores in-frame clones only, minus some. This table has 210,000 or so clones, over 75% appearing once. The sample taken for sequencing was PBMCs or T cells enriched from blood (not recorded which). Source of these receptors: a man younger than 40 with acute COVID-19.

Many counts were recorded for this clone. This chain uses TRBV5-6 with TRBJ2-2, with 8 bases fitting TRBD1. Unmatched junction bases numbered 15, after V lost 1 base and J lost 4 bases. CDR1 is SGHDT, CDR2 YYEEEE, per germline. The CDR3 loop spans 19 amino acids. DNA of the CDR3: TGTGCCAGCAGCTTGCAAACCTCTCACAGGGGGTCAACCACCGGGGAGCTGTTTTTT. Its protein is CASSLQTSHRGSTTGELFF.

This clone appeared once. J is TRBJ1-2 and V is TRBV12-3 or TRBV12-4, with 12 bases lining up with TRBD1. The CDR3 is made up of 13 amino acids. The ends lost 11 bases at V and 6 bases at J; junction bases unmatched: 7. The CDR3: CAGVGTGGNGYTF. In DNA form, the CDR3 reads TGTGCCGGGGTTGGGACAGGGGGCAATGGCTACACCTTC.

The J gene is TRBJ2-2, the V gene TRBV28, with D tentatively TRBD2 (6 bases). The CDR3 covers 16 residues. V lost 1 base to trimming and J lost 0 bases, with 9 bases between them. Germline values: CDR1 MDHEN, CDR2 SYDVKM. The DNA of the CDR3 is TGTGCCAGCAGTTTATTCGGGGGAACGAACACCGGGGAGCTGTTTTTT. This encodes CASSLFGGTNTGELFF. Using reference TRBV28 and TRBJ2-2 for the parts outside the CDR3, the full variable domain is DVKVTQSSRYLVKRTGEKVFLECVQDMDHENMFWYRQDPGLGLRLIYFSYDVKMKEKGDIPEGYSVSREKKERFSLILESASTNQTSMYLCASSLFGGTNTGELFFGEGSRLTVL.

The V and J genes are TRBV9 and TRBJ2-6; TRBD2 agrees at 7 bases. The CDR3 consists of 19 residues. The germline gives CDR1 SGDLS, CDR2 YYNGEE. V shed 4 bases, J shed 2 bases, and the junction held 15 bases outside the gene matches. CDR3 bases: TGTGCCAGCAGCTCAAGCGGGGAGGCCCGGGGTCCTGGGGCCAACGTCCTGACTTTC. Its protein product is CASSSSGEARGPGANVLTF. Variable domain in full (rest from reference TRBV9 and TRBJ2-6): DSGVTQTPKHLITATGQRVTLRCSPRSGDLSVYWYQQSLDQGLQFLIQYYNGEERAKGNILERFSAQQFPDLHSELNLSSLELGDSALYFCASSSSGEARGPGANVLTFGAGSRLTVL.

The rearrangement joins TRBV9 to TRBJ2-2, with a tentative D call TRBD2 (6 bases). CDR1 SGDLS and CDR2 YYNGEE come from the germline V gene. The V end lost 2 bases, the J end lost 8 bases, and 16 bases lay between the germline ends. This CDR3 is built from 15 residues. The CDR3 protein is CASSVTGSITGELFF. The CDR3 coding sequence is TGTGCCAGCAGCGTGACCGGGAGCATTACTGGGGAGCTGTTTTTT.

The chain employs TRBV5-1 and TRBJ2-1; TRBD2 matches at 8 bases. The germline CDR1 and CDR2 sequences are SGHRS and YFSETQ. The V and J ends lost 4 bases and 5 bases, in that order; junction bases with no gene match: 8. The CDR3 loop spans 15 amino acids. CDR3 protein: CASSLGTRGDNEQFF. DNA of the CDR3: TGCGCCAGCAGCCTCGGGACTAGAGGGGACAATGAGCAGTTCTTC.

This clone has only a few counts. The rearrangement joins TRBV2 to TRBJ1-5; 9 bases are shared with TRBD1. The CDR3 contains 16 residues. Trimming cost V 2 bases and J 7 bases; bases outside gene matches: 9. CDR1 and CDR2 from the germline V gene are SNHLY and FYNNEI. Written as DNA, the CDR3 is TGTGCCAGCAGTGAAAGGACAGGGGCTCCCGGGCAGCCCCAGCATTTT. As protein: CASSERTGAPGQPQHF.